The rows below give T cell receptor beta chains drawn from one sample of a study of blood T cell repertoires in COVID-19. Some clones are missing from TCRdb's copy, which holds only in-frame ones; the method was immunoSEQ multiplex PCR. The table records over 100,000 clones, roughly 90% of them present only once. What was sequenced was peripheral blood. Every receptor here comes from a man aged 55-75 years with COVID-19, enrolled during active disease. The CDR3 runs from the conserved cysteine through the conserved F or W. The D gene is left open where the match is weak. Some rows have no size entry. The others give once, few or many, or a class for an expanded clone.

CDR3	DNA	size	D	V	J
CSVGSKGRVTEAFF	TGCAGCGTTGGATCTAAAGGCAGGGTAACTGAAGCTTTCTTT	.	.	TRBV29-1	TRBJ1-1
CASSRVGTGHSNQPQHF	TGTGCCAGCAGTAGGGTGGGGACAGGGCATAGCAATCAGCCCCAGCATTTT	.	TRBD1	TRBV28	TRBJ1-5
CASRAGVGGELFF	TGTGCCAGCAGAGCGGGGGTGGGCGGGGAGCTGTTTTTT	.	TRBD2	TRBV6-5	TRBJ2-2
CASSSTKAGGHNEQFF	TGTGCCAGCAGCTCAACCAAAGCGGGGGGGCACAATGAGCAGTTCTTC	.	TRBD2	TRBV7-3	TRBJ2-1
CASSPLDREYNYGYTF	TGCGCCAGCAGCCCCCTGGACAGGGAATATAACTATGGCTACACCTTC	.	TRBD1	TRBV4-1	TRBJ1-2
CASSIESGTDGYTF	TGTGCCAGTAGTATTGAATCGGGGACTGATGGCTACACCTTC	once	.	TRBV19	TRBJ1-2
CASSLTYLGSYTF	TGTGCCAGCAGCTTGACGTATCTCGGGAGCTACACCTTC	.	.	TRBV5-6	TRBJ1-2
CASSLRTGEIPNEQFF	TGTGCCAGCAGCTTAAGGACAGGGGAGATCCCCAATGAGCAGTTCTTC	.	TRBD1	TRBV11-3	TRBJ2-1
CASSRGTSGPYNEQFF	TGCGCCAGCAGTAGAGGCACTAGCGGACCGTACAATGAGCAGTTCTTC	.	TRBD2	TRBV5-1	TRBJ2-1
CASRQQGDTDTQYF	TGTGCCAGCAGGCAACAGGGGGACACAGATACGCAGTATTTT	.	TRBD1	TRBV6-5	TRBJ2-3
CASSPDRVGTNEKLFF	TGTGCCAGCAGTCCCGACAGGGTCGGGACTAATGAAAAACTGTTTTTT	.	TRBD1	TRBV6-7	TRBJ1-4
CASSPRESTEAFF	TGTGCCAGCTCACCGCGCGAGAGCACTGAAGCTTTCTTT	.	.	TRBV18	TRBJ1-1
CASSPDRGQETQYF	TGTGCCAGCAGTCCCGACAGGGGCCAAGAGACCCAGTACTTC	.	TRBD1	TRBV28	TRBJ2-5
CAWSVAGGGNQPQHF	TGTGCCTGGAGTGTTGCGGGGGGCGGTAATCAGCCCCAGCATTTT	.	.	TRBV30	TRBJ1-5
CASSRQATDTQYF	TGTGCCAGCAGTCGACAGGCTACAGATACGCAGTATTTT	.	.	TRBV6-5	TRBJ2-3
CSVTGVNQPQHF	TGCAGCGTTACAGGGGTCAATCAGCCCCAGCATTTT	.	TRBD1	TRBV29-1	TRBJ1-5
CSVVDTGNYGYTF	TGCAGCGTTGTCGACACGGGAAACTATGGCTACACCTTC	.	.	TRBV29-1	TRBJ1-2
CASSQRDGTQYF	TGTGCCAGCAGCCAGCGGGACGGGACCCAGTACTTC	.	TRBD2	TRBV7-9	TRBJ2-5
CASSSQGQERSGANVLTF	TGTGCCAGCAGCTCCCAGGGACAGGAACGCTCTGGGGCCAACGTCCTGACTTTC	.	TRBD1	TRBV7-6	TRBJ2-6
CSATGGTGGLGYTF	TGCAGCGCAACAGGGGGGACAGGGGGCCTTGGCTACACCTTC	.	TRBD1	TRBV29-1	TRBJ1-2
CASSQAGRGGPSGNTIYF	TGTGCCAGCAGTCAAGCAGGGCGGGGGGGCCCGTCTGGAAACACCATATATTTT	once	.	TRBV2	TRBJ1-3
CASIPGLMNTEAFF	TGCGCCAGCATACCGGGACTCATGAACACTGAAGCTTTCTTT	.	.	TRBV10-2	TRBJ1-1
CASSISRVGREKLFF	TGTGCCAGCAGTATCTCCAGGGTGGGAAGGGAAAAACTGTTTTTT	.	.	TRBV27	TRBJ1-4
CASRPTSGGFASTDTQYF	TGTGCCAGCAGACCGACTAGCGGGGGGTTCGCTAGCACAGATACGCAGTATTTT	.	TRBD2	TRBV2	TRBJ2-3
CASSVDRVGNSPLHF	TGTGCCAGCAGCGTAGACAGGGTCGGTAATTCACCCCTCCACTTT	.	.	TRBV9	TRBJ1-6
CASTTLGFGGYTF	TGTGCCAGTACCACCCTCGGGTTTGGAGGCTACACCTTC	.	.	TRBV19	TRBJ1-2
CASSSDRGGYTF	TGTGCCAGCAGCTCGGACAGGGGAGGCTACACCTTC	.	TRBD1	TRBV7-3	TRBJ1-2
CASTRQGDEKLFF	TGTGCCAGCACCCGACAGGGGGATGAAAAACTGTTTTTT	.	TRBD1	TRBV6-6	TRBJ1-4
CAWSVQVNTEAFF	TGTGCCTGGAGTGTACAGGTGAACACTGAAGCTTTCTTT	.	.	TRBV30	TRBJ1-1
CASSTPGGARNTDTQYF	TGTGCCAGTAGTACCCCCGGGGGGGCCAGGAACACAGATACGCAGTATTTT	.	TRBD2	TRBV19	TRBJ2-3
CAISAPGQGVSGNTIYF	TGTGCCATCAGTGCACCGGGACAGGGGGTCTCTGGAAACACCATATATTTT	.	TRBD1	TRBV10-3	TRBJ1-3
CASSLRRQGIGDTQYF	TGTGCCAGCAGCTTGAGGCGACAGGGTATCGGAGATACGCAGTATTTT	.	TRBD1	TRBV5-4	TRBJ2-3
CASSLRGAYEQYF	TGTGCCAGCAGCTTGCGGGGGGCCTACGAGCAGTACTTC	.	TRBD2	TRBV7-9	TRBJ2-7
CASSWTSGASYEQYF	TGTGCCAGCAGCTGGACTAGCGGAGCCTCCTACGAGCAGTACTTC	.	TRBD2	TRBV6-5	TRBJ2-7
CASSLSPGGAAAGELFF	TGCGCCAGCAGCCTTTCTCCGGGAGGGGCGGCGGCCGGGGAGCTGTTTTTT	.	TRBD2	TRBV5-1	TRBJ2-2
CASSSIMNTEAFF	TGTGCCAGCTCAAGCATTATGAACACTGAAGCTTTCTTT	.	.	TRBV18	TRBJ1-1
CASGVGEPTNEKLFF	TGTGCTAGTGGCGTAGGAGAACCAACTAATGAAAAACTGTTTTTT	once	.	TRBV12-5	TRBJ1-4
CASIGTDYGYTF	TGTGCCAGCATTGGGACAGATTATGGCTACACCTTC	.	TRBD1	TRBV6-6	TRBJ1-2
CASSPGTGNEKLFF	TGTGCCAGCAGCCCCGGGACAGGGAATGAAAAACTGTTTTTT	.	TRBD1	TRBV7-7	TRBJ1-4
CASSERGSTDTQYF	TGTGCCAGCAGTGAGAGAGGAAGCACAGATACGCAGTATTTT	.	.	TRBV6-1	TRBJ2-3
CASSPGAAWEPQHF	TGTGCCAGCTCACCAGGGGCGGCCTGGGAGCCCCAGCATTTT	.	.	TRBV18	TRBJ1-5
CASSLVVNTEAFF	TGCGCCAGCAGCTTGGTCGTGAACACTGAAGCTTTCTTT	.	.	TRBV5-1	TRBJ1-1
CASSVGQGIHEQYF	TGCGCCAGCAGCGTCGGACAGGGGATCCACGAGCAGTACTTC	.	TRBD1	TRBV5-1	TRBJ2-7